This T cell receptor beta chain was found in a study of cytomegalovirus exposure and HLA in healthy donors. V lost 11 bases, J lost 1 base, and 7 bases stayed unmatched. The length of the CDR3 is 14 residues. CDR1 and CDR2 from the germline V gene are SEHNR and FQNEAQ (reference sequence). 60 Vbeta and 13 Jbeta primers were used in PCR. TCRdb's table, derived via immunoSEQ multiplex PCR, lists solely in-frame clones and lacks some. The table includes about 91,000 clones, about 70% detected once. This chain joins TRBV7-9 and TRBJ1-3, with TRBD1 identical over 8 bases. Sequencing used PBMCs. This receptor was obtained from a female donor in good health and CMV-seronegative. The CDR3 here is CAAPGQASGNTIYF. CDR3 DNA sequence: TGTGCCGCACCGGGACAGGCTTCTGGAAACACCATATATTTT. Based on the CDR3 plus reference TRBV7-9 and TRBJ1-3, the full variable domain is DTGVSQNPRHKITKRGQNVTFRCDPISEHNRLYWYRQTLGQGPEFLTYFQNEAQLEKSRLLSDRFSAERPKGSFSTLEIQRTEQGDSAMYLCAAPGQASGNTIYFGEGSWLTVV.